This record concerns one T cell receptor beta chain sequence. Sequenced by immunoSEQ multiplex PCR; TCRdb stores in-frame clones only, minus some. The data contain about 3,600 clones, around 79% of them singletons. V lost 8 bases to trimming and J lost 0 bases, with 8 bases between them. This CDR3 contains 13 residues. Germline V gives CDR1 LNHDA, CDR2 SQIVND (reference sequence). This sample was taken from a study of tumor-infiltrating lymphocytes in localized non-small cell lung cancer. The sample was uninvolved lung tissue not adjacent to the tumor. The sequence derives from a human donor with non-small cell lung cancer. V gene TRBV19 combines with J gene TRBJ1-3, with D unclear. The CDR3 coding sequence is TGTGCCAGTGAAGTAAGCTCTGGAAACACCATATATTTT. It yields the protein CASEVSSGNTIYF.